This T cell receptor beta chain originates from a study of shared clonotypes between healthy human individuals. Overall study results and limits: Naive subsets, compared against memory subsets, generally had larger estimated richness values. The sole specimen, blood, was sampled, and tissue repertoires likely differ.

In the case of this clone: As yet, its antigen is unknown.

V was pared by 1 base and J by 3 bases, with 9 bases between. The V gene's germline CDR1 is SGHVS and CDR2 FQNEAQ. The CDR3 runs to 15 residues. 150 to 250 ng DNA, approximately 31,000 T cell genomes, went into each sorted-subset replicate PCR. The data were produced by immunoSEQ multiplex PCR, yet TCRdb's version contains in-frame clones alone and is incomplete. The repertoire holds around 1.9 million clones, with 93% as singletons. Cells designated naive CD8 were CD45RO-negative and were positively selected for CCR7, with terminally differentiated effector memory CD45RA+ cells excluded. The donors were all Caucasian adults (living in Nashville, Tennessee).

The TCR sequence derives from a man aged 18-30 years in good health. Some clones in this sample may be carry-over from other donors' samples. This chain joins TRBV7-8 and TRBJ1-4; TRBD1 is a possible D gene (5 bases). The sequenced sample consisted of naive CD8+ T cells from PBMCs. The CDR3 region is CASSLEGRANEKLFF. The CDR3 coding sequence is TGTGCCAGCAGCTTAGAGGGGAGGGCTAATGAAAAACTGTTTTTT.